This TCR beta chain was captured in a study of T-cell reconstitution after alpha-beta-depleted transplantation in children. Unique molecular identifiers were incorporated when the TCRbeta library was constructed. Using its own MiXCR run on the PCR reads, TCRdb lists one record per CDR3 protein. The table lists thousands of distinct CDR3 sequences, 16% of them singletons. This clonotype was observed a handful of times. The material sequenced was PBMCs, mostly from graft donor cells, taken 60 days after TCRalphabeta/CD19-depleted stem cell transplant. This TCR was sampled from a male patient younger than 18 who had a stem cell transplant for acute myeloid leukemia, so the T cells may come from the graft donor.

The CDR3: CAIEERSGAGELFF. The CDR3 nucleotides read TGTGCCATCGAAGAGCGGAGTGGGGCCGGGGAGCTGTTTTTT. This sequence joins TRBV6-1 and TRBJ2-2; possible D gene TRBD2, 5 bases. Trimming left V 10 bases short and J 6 bases short, with 18 bases between. Germline-derived CDR1 and CDR2 are MNHNS and SASEGT. The CDR3 has 14 residues.